This T cell receptor beta chain was recorded in a study of tumor-infiltrating lymphocytes in primary liver carcinoma. Background on the study: There were tumors of stage T1-T3 N0M0, each 4.2 to 10 cm across. Findings and limits, study-wide: Found in all five tumor regions were only about 7-25% of top clones. Compared with blood, tumor repertoires held significantly more in their top 250 clones. Tumor-adjacent and tumor-blood pairs overlapped less than tumor region pairs did.

TCR beta cDNA was made from approximately 500 ng total RNA with a constant-region primer. Construction of TCR beta libraries relied on three successive nested multiplex PCR rounds employing slightly modified ARM-PCR. The first two PCR rounds used TRBV1-TRBV30 forward primers with a C-beta reverse primer, roughly 11 cycles each. TCRdb re-derived calls from the multiplex PCR reads in MiXCR, one entry per CDR3 protein. Of roughly 30,000 distinct CDR3 sequences listed, roughly four fifths are singletons. From approximately 20-30 mg of unsorted bulk tissue, DNA and RNA were co-extracted together. Concerning this clonotype itself: Its antigen is still unknown. The junction departs from germline at one end; a sequencing error may be responsible.

The CDR3 has 17 amino acids. CDR1 is SGHNT and CDR2 is YYREEE in the germline V gene (reference sequence). The chain couples TRBV5-4 to TRBJ2-3; 10 nucleotides align to TRBD2. This clonotype was obtained from a man aged 35-49 years with primary liver carcinoma and hepatitis B virus infection. Sample: liver tumor tissue from sampling region 5. Regarding subset: tumor region T5, tumor centre. The CDR3 spells CASTSRASGSREDMQYF. CDR3 sequence (DNA): TGTGCCAGCACCTCTCGGGCTAGCGGGAGCCGCGAAGATATGCAGTATTTT. The full variable domain, completed using reference TRBV5-4 and TRBJ2-3, is ETGVTQSPTHLIKTRGQQVTLRCSSQSGHNTVSWYQQALGQGPQFIFQYYREEENGRGNFPPRFSGLQFPNYSSELNVNALELDDSALYLCASTSRASGSREDMQYFGPGTRLTVL.